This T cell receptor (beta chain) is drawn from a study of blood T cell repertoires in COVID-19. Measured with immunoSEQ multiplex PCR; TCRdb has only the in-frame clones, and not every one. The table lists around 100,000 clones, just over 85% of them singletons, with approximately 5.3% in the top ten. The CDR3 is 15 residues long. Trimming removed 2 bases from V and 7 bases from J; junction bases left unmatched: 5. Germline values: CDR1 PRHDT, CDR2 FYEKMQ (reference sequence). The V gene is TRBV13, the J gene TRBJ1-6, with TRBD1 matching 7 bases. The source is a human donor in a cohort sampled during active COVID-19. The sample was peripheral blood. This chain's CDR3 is CASSLSGTANSPLHF. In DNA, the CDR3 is TGTGCCAGCAGCTTATCCGGGACAGCCAATTCACCCCTCCACTTT.